The text below deals with one T cell receptor (beta chain). As yet, its antigen is unknown. Per the germline V gene, CDR1 is LNHDA and CDR2 is SQIVND (reference sequence). This CDR3 comprises 13 residues. The ends were cut back, 5 bases at V and 2 bases at J, with 10 bases in the middle. This sample is part of a study of CD8+CD57+ T cells in acquired aplastic anemia. Study-level background: Recorded DNA amounts for sorted CD4+ and CD8+ cells had an average of 3.2 ug. Healthy donors yielded roughly 9.8 million CD4+ cell reads on average.

The study profiled TCR beta VDJ and CDR3 using genomic DNA as template. MiXCR was run by TCRdb on the reads, yielding one entry per CDR3 protein. The sample has about 190,000 distinct CDR3 sequences, roughly half seen once. Study outcomes and limitations: Controls and patients did not differ significantly in CD8+ Simpson's diversity. Fewer than 30 CD8+ CDR3 sequences were shared between patients and controls.

The gene calls are TRBV19 and TRBJ2-7; a possible D gene is TRBD1 (6 bases). Sample: sorted CD4+, CD8+, or CD8+CD57+ T cells (not recorded which) from PBMCs. The TCR originated in a human donor in good health, serving as a control. The chain's CDR3 is CASSVRGAYEQYF. The CDR3 DNA reads as TGTGCCAGTAGTGTCAGGGGAGCCTACGAGCAGTACTTC.